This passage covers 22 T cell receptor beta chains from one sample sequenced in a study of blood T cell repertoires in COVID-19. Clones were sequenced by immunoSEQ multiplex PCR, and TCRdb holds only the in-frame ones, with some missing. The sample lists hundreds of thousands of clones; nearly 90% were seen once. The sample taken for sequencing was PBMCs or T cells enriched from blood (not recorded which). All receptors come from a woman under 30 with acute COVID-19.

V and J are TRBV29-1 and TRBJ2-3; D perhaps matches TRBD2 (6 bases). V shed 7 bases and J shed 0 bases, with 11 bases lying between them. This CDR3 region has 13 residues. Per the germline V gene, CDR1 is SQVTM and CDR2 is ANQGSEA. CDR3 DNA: TGCAGCGCAGGGCGGGATAGCACAGATACGCAGTATTTT. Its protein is CSAGRDSTDTQYF.

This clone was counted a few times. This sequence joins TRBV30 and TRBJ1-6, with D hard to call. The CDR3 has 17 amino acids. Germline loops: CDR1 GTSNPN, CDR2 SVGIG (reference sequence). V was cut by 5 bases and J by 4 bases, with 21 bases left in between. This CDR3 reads CAWASRLERAYNSPLHF. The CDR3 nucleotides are TGTGCCTGGGCGTCCCGCCTTGAGCGGGCTTATAATTCACCCCTCCACTTT.

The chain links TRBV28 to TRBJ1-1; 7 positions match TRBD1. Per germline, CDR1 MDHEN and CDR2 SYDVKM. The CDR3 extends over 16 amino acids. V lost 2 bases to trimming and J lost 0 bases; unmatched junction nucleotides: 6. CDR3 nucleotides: TGTGCCAGCAGTTTAGATACCGGGACAGTGAACACTGAAGCTTTCTTT. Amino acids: CASSLDTGTVNTEAFF. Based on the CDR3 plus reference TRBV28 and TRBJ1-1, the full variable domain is DVKVTQSSRYLVKRTGEKVFLECVQDMDHENMFWYRQDPGLGLRLIYFSYDVKMKEKGDIPEGYSVSREKKERFSLILESASTNQTSMYLCASSLDTGTVNTEAFFGQGTRLTVV.

CDR3 sequence (DNA): TGTGCCAGCAGCTTAGCACTAGGAGAGTCCTACAATGAGCAGTTCTTC. It translates to CASSLALGESYNEQFF. The chain recombines TRBV7-9 with TRBJ2-1, with a tentative D call TRBD2 (5 bases). The V end lost 0 bases, the J end lost 1 base, and 10 bases lay between the germline ends. The CDR3 spans 16 residues. Germline V gives CDR1 SEHNR, CDR2 FQNEAQ (reference sequence).

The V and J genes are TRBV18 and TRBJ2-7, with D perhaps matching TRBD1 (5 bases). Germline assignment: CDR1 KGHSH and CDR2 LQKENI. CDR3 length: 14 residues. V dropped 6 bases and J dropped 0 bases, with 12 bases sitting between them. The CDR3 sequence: CASSPQGSSYEQYF. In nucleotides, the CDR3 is TGTGCCAGCTCGCCCCAGGGTAGCTCCTACGAGCAGTACTTC.

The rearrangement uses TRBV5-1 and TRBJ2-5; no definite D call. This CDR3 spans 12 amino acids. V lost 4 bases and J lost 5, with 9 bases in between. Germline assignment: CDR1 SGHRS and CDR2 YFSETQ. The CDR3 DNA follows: TGCGCCAGCAGCCCAAGCTGGGAGACCCAGTACTTC. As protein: CASSPSWETQYF.

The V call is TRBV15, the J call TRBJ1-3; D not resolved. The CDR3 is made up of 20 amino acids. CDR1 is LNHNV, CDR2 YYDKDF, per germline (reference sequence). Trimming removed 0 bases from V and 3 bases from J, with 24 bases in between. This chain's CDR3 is CATSRDKKVARHGSGNTIYF. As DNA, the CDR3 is TGTGCCACCAGCAGAGATAAGAAGGTCGCGAGACATGGGAGTGGAAACACCATATATTTT.

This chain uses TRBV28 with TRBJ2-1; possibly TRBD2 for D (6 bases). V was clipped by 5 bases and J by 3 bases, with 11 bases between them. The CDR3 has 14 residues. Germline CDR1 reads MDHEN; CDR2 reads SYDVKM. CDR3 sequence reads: CASSPGTFYNEQFF. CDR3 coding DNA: TGTGCCAGCAGTCCCGGGACTTTCTACAATGAGCAGTTCTTC. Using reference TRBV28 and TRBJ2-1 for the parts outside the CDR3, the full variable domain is DVKVTQSSRYLVKRTGEKVFLECVQDMDHENMFWYRQDPGLGLRLIYFSYDVKMKEKGDIPEGYSVSREKKERFSLILESASTNQTSMYLCASSPGTFYNEQFFGPGTRLTVL.

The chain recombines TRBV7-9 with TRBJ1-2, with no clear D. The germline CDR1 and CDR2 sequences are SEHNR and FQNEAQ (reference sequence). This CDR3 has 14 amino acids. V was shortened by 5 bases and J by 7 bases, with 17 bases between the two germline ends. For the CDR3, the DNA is TGTGCCAGCAGCCCCCGGCTTAGGGAGGGTGGCTACACCTTC. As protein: CASSPRLREGGYTF.

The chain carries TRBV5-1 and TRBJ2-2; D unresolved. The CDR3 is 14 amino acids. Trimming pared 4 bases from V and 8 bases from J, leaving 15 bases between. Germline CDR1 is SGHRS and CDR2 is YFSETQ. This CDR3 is CASSPDNTRGELFF. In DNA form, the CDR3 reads TGCGCCAGCAGCCCTGATAACACGAGGGGGGAGCTGTTTTTT.

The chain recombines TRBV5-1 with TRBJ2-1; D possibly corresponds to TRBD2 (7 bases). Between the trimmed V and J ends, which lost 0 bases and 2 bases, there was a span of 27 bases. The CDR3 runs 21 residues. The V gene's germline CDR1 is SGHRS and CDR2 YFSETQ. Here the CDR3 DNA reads TGCGCCAGCAGCTTGGAGGGGGTTCGGGCTAGCGGAGGCCAAACCTACAATGAGCAGTTCTTC. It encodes CASSLEGVRASGGQTYNEQFF.

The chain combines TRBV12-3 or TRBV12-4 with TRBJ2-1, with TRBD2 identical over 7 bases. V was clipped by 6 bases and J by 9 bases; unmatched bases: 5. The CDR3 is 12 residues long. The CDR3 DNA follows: TGTGCCAGCAGGGTAGCGGGTACTGAGCAGTTCTTC. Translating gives CASRVAGTEQFF.

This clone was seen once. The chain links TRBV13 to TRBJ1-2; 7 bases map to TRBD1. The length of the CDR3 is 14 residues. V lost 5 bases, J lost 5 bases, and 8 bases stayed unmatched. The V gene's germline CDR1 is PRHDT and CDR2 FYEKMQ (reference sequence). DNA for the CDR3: TGTGCCAGCAGCGGCCCGACAGGGAATTATGGCTACACCTTC. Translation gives CASSGPTGNYGYTF.

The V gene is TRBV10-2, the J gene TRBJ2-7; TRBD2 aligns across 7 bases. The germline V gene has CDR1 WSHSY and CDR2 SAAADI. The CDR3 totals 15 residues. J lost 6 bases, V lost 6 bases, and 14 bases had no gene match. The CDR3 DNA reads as TGCGCCAGCAGGGACCAGCGGACTAGTCAGTCCGAGCAGTACTTC. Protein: CASRDQRTSQSEQYF.

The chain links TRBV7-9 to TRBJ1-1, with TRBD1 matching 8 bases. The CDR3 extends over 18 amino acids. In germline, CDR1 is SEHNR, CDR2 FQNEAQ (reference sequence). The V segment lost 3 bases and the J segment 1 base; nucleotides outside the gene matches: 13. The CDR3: CASSFTPGQVNGNTEAFF. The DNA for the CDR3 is TGTGCCAGCAGCTTTACCCCGGGACAGGTAAACGGGAACACTGAAGCTTTCTTT.

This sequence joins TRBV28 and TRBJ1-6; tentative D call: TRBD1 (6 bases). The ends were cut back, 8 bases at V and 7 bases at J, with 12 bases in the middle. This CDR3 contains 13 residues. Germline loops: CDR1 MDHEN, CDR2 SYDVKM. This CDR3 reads CASVYRGNSPLHF. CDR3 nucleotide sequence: TGTGCCAGCGTGTATAGGGGGAATTCACCCCTCCACTTT.

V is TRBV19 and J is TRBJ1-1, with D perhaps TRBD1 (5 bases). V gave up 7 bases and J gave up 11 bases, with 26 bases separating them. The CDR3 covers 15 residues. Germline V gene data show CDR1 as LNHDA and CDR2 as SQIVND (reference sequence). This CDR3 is CASTPVGAGTGEAFF. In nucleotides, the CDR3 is TGTGCCAGTACCCCCGTAGGGGCCGGTACGGGAGAGGCTTTCTTT.

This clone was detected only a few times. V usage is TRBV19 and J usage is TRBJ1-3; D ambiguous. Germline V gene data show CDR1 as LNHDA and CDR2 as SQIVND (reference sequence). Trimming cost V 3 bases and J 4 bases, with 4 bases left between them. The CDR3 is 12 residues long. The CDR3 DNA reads TGTGCCAGTAGTATCGGGGGAAACACCATATATTTT. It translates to CASSIGGNTIYF.

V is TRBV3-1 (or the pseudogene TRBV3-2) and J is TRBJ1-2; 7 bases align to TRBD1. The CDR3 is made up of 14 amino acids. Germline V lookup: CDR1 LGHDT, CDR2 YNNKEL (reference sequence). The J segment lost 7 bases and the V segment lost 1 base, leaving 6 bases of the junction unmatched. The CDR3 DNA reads TGTGCCAGCAGCCAAGCAGGGGGGAGTCGTGGCTACACCTTC. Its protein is CASSQAGGSRGYTF.

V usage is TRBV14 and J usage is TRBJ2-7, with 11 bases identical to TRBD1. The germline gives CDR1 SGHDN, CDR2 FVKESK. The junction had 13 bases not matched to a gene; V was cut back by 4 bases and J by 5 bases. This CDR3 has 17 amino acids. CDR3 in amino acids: CASSLPGPGQGDHEQYF. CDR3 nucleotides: TGTGCCAGCAGCCTCCCCGGGCCGGGACAGGGGGATCACGAGCAGTACTTC.

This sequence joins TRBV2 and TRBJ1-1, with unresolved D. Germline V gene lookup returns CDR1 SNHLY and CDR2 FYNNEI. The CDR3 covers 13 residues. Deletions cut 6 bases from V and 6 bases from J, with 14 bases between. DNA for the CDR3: TGTGCCAGCAGGATATCCTTGTACTCTGAAGCTTTCTTT. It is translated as CASRISLYSEAFF.

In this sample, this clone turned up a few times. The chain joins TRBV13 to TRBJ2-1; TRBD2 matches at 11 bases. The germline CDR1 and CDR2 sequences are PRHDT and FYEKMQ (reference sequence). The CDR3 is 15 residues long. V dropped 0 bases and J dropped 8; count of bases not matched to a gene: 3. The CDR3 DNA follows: TGTGCCAGCAGCTTAGGGACTAGCGGGACTCATGAGCAGTTCTTC. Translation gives CASSLGTSGTHEQFF. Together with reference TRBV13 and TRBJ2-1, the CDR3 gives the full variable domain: AAGVIQSPRHLIKEKRETATLKCYPIPRHDTVYWYQQGPGQDPQFLISFYEKMQSDKGSIPDRFSAQQFSDYHSELNMSSLELGDSALYFCASSLGTSGTHEQFFGPGTRLTVL.